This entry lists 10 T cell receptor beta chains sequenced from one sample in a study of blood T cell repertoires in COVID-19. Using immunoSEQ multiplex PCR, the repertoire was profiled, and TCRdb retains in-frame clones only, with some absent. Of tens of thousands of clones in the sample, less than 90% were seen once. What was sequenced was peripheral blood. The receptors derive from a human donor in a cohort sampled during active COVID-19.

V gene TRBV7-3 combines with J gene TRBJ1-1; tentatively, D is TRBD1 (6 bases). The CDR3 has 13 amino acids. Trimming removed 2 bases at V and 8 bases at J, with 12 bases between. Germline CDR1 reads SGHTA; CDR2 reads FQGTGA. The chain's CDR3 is CASSLFDRNEAFF. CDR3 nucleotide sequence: TGTGCCAGCAGCTTATTCGACAGGAACGAAGCTTTCTTT.

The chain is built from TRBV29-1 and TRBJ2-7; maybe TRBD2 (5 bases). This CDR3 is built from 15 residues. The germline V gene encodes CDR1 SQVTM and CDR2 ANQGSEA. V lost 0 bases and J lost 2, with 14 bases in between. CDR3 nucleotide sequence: TGCAGCGTTGAAGATCGGGGAGCGCGGACCTACGAGCAGTACTTC. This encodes CSVEDRGARTYEQYF.

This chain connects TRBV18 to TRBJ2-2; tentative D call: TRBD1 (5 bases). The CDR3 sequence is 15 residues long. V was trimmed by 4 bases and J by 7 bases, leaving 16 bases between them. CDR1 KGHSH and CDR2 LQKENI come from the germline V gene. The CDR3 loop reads CASSLMAGKNGELFF. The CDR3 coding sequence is TGTGCCAGCTCACTGATGGCAGGGAAGAACGGGGAGCTGTTTTTT. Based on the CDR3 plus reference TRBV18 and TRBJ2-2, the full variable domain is NAGVMQNPRHLVRRRGQEARLRCSPMKGHSHVYWYRQLPEEGLKFMVYLQKENIIDESGMPKERFSAEFPKEGPSILRIQQVVRGDSAAYFCASSLMAGKNGELFFGEGSRLTVL.

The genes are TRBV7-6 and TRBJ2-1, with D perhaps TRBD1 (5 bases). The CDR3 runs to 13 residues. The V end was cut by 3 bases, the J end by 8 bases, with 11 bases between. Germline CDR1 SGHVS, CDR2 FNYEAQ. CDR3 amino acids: CASSLAGQDEQFF. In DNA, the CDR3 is TGTGCCAGCAGCTTGGCAGGGCAGGATGAGCAGTTCTTC. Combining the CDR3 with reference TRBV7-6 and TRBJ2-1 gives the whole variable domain GAGVSQSPRYKVTKRGQDVALRCDPISGHVSLYWYRQALGQGPEFLTYFNYEAQQDKSGLPNDRFSAERPEGSISTLTIQRTEQRDSAMYRCASSLAGQDEQFFGPGTRLTVL.

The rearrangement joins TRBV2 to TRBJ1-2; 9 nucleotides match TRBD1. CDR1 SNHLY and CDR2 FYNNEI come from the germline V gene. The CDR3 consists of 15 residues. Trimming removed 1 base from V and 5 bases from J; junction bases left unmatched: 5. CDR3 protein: CASSEETGGRYGYTF. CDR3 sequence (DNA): TGTGCCAGCAGTGAAGAGACAGGGGGAAGGTATGGCTACACCTTC.

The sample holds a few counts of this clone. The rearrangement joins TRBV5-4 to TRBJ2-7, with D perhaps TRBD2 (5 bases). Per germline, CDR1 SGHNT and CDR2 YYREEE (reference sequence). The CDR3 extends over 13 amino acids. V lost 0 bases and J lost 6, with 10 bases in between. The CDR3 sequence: CASSLAGISEQYF. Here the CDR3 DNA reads TGTGCCAGCAGCTTGGCGGGGATCAGCGAGCAGTACTTC.

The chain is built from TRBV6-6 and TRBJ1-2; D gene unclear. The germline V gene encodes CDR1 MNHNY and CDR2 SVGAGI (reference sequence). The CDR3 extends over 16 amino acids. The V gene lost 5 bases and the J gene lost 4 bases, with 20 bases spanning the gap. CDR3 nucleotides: TGTGCCAGCAGTCCCGCGGCGGCTTTAGGATCCTATGGCTACACCTTC. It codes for CASSPAAALGSYGYTF.

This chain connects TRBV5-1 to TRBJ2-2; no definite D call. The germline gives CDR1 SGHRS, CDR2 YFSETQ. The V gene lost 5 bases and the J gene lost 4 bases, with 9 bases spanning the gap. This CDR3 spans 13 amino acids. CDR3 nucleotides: TGCGCCAGCAGGGGCGATGGCACCGGGGAGCTGTTTTTT. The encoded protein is CASRGDGTGELFF.

The DNA of the CDR3 is TGCGCCAGCAGCTTGACTAGACAAGAGACCCAGTACTTC. Amino acid sequence: CASSLTRQETQYF. The chain combines TRBV5-1 with TRBJ2-5; perhaps TRBD2 as D (5 bases). The V gene lost 1 base and the J gene lost 2 bases, with 6 bases spanning the gap. CDR3 size: 13 residues. Germline lookup yields CDR1 SGHRS and CDR2 YFSETQ.

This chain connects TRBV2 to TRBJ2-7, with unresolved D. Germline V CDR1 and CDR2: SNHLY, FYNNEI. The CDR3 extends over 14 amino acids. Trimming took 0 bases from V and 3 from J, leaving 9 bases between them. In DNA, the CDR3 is TGTGCCAGCAGTGAAGCGCGGCACAACTACGAGCAGTACTTC. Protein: CASSEARHNYEQYF.